The clone carrying this TCR beta chain has ten or more counts. Its antigen is still unknown. MiXCR, applied by TCRdb to the RT-PCR reads, yields one record per CDR3 protein. The data contain about 500,000 distinct CDR3 sequences, 16% of them singletons. The data are from a study of response to subunit inactivated influenza vaccine. Findings and caveats of the study: Each seasonal influenza vaccination recruits few new T cells, the authors suggested.

V lost 2 bases and J lost 7, with 13 bases in between. The V gene's germline CDR1 is SGHRS and CDR2 YFSETQ. The CDR3 has 15 amino acids. This clonotype was sampled from a man between 50 and 70 years old who received an inactivated influenza vaccine. The sample consisted of CD4+ T cells sorted from PBMCs, taken around 25 months after vaccination. The chain joins TRBV5-1 to TRBJ1-6; D ambiguous. The CDR3 DNA reads TGCGCCAGCAGCTTCGTAGGACGGATGAATTCACCCCTCCACTTT. This translates into CASSFVGRMNSPLHF. The full variable domain, with the rest looked up from reference TRBV5-1 and TRBJ1-6, is KAGVTQTPRYLIKTRGQQVTLSCSPISGHRSVSWYQQTPGQGLQFLFEYFSETQRNKGNFPGRFSGRQFSNSRSEMNVSTLELGDSALYLCASSFVGRMNSPLHFGNGTRLTVT.